The 28 T cell receptor beta chains presented below share a single source sample, sequenced in a study of cytomegalovirus exposure and HLA in healthy donors (dated 2017 in TCRdb). The receptor library was made with the immunoSEQ multiplex PCR assay. A mixture of 60 forward primers for TCR Vbeta segments and 13 reverse primers for TCR Jbeta segments was used in the multiplex PCR. What TCRdb holds here is the immuneACCESS table cut down to in-frame rearrangements. Part of the clones is not present; checked against another copy, under half of the missing clones reflect an unresolved V gene, and the others are unexplained. The sample yields about 160,000 clones; 80% were counted once. Around 6.5% of the sample belongs to the ten largest clones. The sample was PBMCs. The receptors were sampled from a male donor in good health and CMV-seropositive.

The chain has TRBV7-3 and TRBJ2-3; TRBD2 is a possible D gene (5 bases). V lost 1 base, J lost 4 bases, and 15 bases lay in between. The germline V gene encodes CDR1 SGHTA and CDR2 FQGTGA. The CDR3 spans 16 residues. Here the CDR3 DNA reads TGTGCCAGCAGCTTAAGAGCACTCGTGCGGGCAGATACGCAGTATTTT. It specifies CASSLRALVRADTQYF.

The chain carries TRBV11-3 and TRBJ1-4, with 9 bases identical to TRBD1. Germline CDR1 reads SGHNT; CDR2 reads YENEEA. The trim removed 4 bases at V and 5 bases at J, leaving 11 bases unmatched. CDR3 length: 17 amino acids. DNA for the CDR3: TGTGCCAGCAGCTGTCCCGGGACAGGGATTTGGAATGAAAAACTGTTTTTT. The encoded protein is CASSCPGTGIWNEKLFF.

The chain couples TRBV7-8 to TRBJ2-7; TRBD2 matches 8 bases. Losses at the gene ends were 3 bases for V and 5 bases for J; bases not matched to a gene: 6. CDR1 SGHVS and CDR2 FQNEAQ come from the germline V gene. The CDR3 runs 14 residues. CDR3 in DNA: TGTGCCAGCAGCTTTCAAGCGGGAGTAAACGAGCAGTACTTC. Its protein product is CASSFQAGVNEQYF.

This clone was detected a few times. The chain recombines TRBV4-1 with TRBJ2-7; 10 nucleotides match TRBD1. Germline lookup yields CDR1 MGHRA and CDR2 YSYEKL. This CDR3 has 17 amino acids. The junction had 12 bases not matched to a gene; V was cut back by 0 bases and J by 7 bases. The CDR3 DNA reads TGCGCCAGCAGCCAAGAGACAGGGGGCCCAAAAGTGGGAGAGCAGTACTTC. This gives the protein CASSQETGGPKVGEQYF.

The chain carries TRBV5-1 and TRBJ2-2, with D possibly TRBD1 on 5 matching bases. The CDR3 extends over 14 amino acids. Germline V gene sequence: CDR1 SGHRS, CDR2 YFSETQ. Between the trimmed V and J ends, which lost 1 base and 8 bases, there was a span of 12 bases. The CDR3: CASSLQGAKGELFF. In DNA, the CDR3 is TGCGCCAGCAGCTTGCAGGGCGCGAAAGGGGAGCTGTTTTTT. Drawing the rest from reference TRBV5-1 and TRBJ2-2, the complete variable domain is KAGVTQTPRYLIKTRGQQVTLSCSPISGHRSVSWYQQTPGQGLQFLFEYFSETQRNKGNFPGRFSGRQFSNSRSEMNVSTLELGDSALYLCASSLQGAKGELFFGEGSRLTVL.

The rearrangement links TRBV5-1 to TRBJ2-1; 11 nucleotides line up with TRBD2. CDR3 length: 15 residues. Germline values: CDR1 SGHRS, CDR2 YFSETQ. The J segment lost 5 bases and the V segment lost 4 bases, leaving 5 bases of the junction unmatched. CDR3 DNA: TGCGCCAGCAGCCCGACTAGCGGGGTGAACAATGAGCAGTTCTTC. Translating gives CASSPTSGVNNEQFF.

The J gene is TRBJ2-3, the V gene TRBV11-3; D unresolved. The germline V gene has CDR1 SGHNT and CDR2 YENEEA. The CDR3 is 13 residues long. The V end was cut by 1 base, the J end by 2 bases, with 4 bases between. The CDR3 nucleotides read TGTGCCAGCAGCTTAGGTTACACAGATACGCAGTATTTT. It specifies CASSLGYTDTQYF.

A note on this clone: At one boundary the junction diverges from the germline segment, which might be a read error. The chain uses TRBV7-9 and TRBJ2-7; 7 bases match TRBD2. Per germline, CDR1 SEHNR and CDR2 FQNEAQ (reference sequence). The CDR3 covers 15 residues. CDR3 in amino acids: CSSSLGASGIREQYF. The CDR3 DNA is TGTTCCAGCAGCTTAGGAGCTAGCGGAATCCGCGAGCAGTACTTC.

This chain connects TRBV5-8 to TRBJ2-3; 8 positions match TRBD1. The trim removed 0 bases at V and 6 bases at J, leaving 6 bases unmatched. The V gene's germline CDR1 is SGHTS and CDR2 YDEGEE. This CDR3 comprises 15 residues. The DNA of the CDR3 is TGTGCCAGCAGCTTGGGACAGGGGACCGCTGATACGCAGTATTTT. Translation: CASSLGQGTADTQYF. Combining the CDR3 with reference TRBV5-8 and TRBJ2-3 gives the whole variable domain EAGVTQSPTHLIKTRGQQATLRCSPISGHTSVYWYQQALGLGLQFLLWYDEGEERNRGNFPPRFSGRQFPNYSSELNVNALELEDSALYLCASSLGQGTADTQYFGPGTRLTVL.

The CDR3: CASSPPWEGNTIYF. For the CDR3, the DNA is TGTGCCAGCAGCCCCCCATGGGAGGGAAACACCATATATTTT. This chain uses TRBV25-1 with TRBJ1-3; D is uncertain. V lost 6 bases and J 4 bases, leaving 13 bases between the germline ends. Per the germline V gene, CDR1 is MGHDK and CDR2 is SYGVNS. This CDR3 is built from 14 residues.

The chain carries TRBV21-1 and TRBJ2-2; the table calls TRBD2, which could not be checked here. TRBV21-1 is described as a pseudogene. The CDR3 length is 16 residues. The CDR3 nucleotides read TGTGCCAGCAGCTACTTAGCGGGAGGAATCTATGGGGAGCTGTTTTTT. Amino acids: CASSYLAGGIYGELFF.

The chain links TRBV9 to TRBJ2-5; 8 bases line up with TRBD2. The V segment lost 0 bases and the J segment 1 base; nucleotides outside the gene matches: 5. Germline CDR1 SGDLS, CDR2 YYNGEE. The CDR3 has 16 residues. The CDR3 bases are TGTGCCAGCAGCGTAGCCAGCGGGAGTCCCCAAGAGACCCAGTACTTC. It codes for CASSVASGSPQETQYF.

The rearrangement links TRBV7-3 to TRBJ2-1; 11 bases match TRBD2. The CDR3 contains 17 residues. V was clipped by 0 bases and J by 8 bases; unmatched bases: 9. Germline lookup yields CDR1 SGHTA and CDR2 FQGTGA. CDR3 DNA: TGTGCCAGCAGCTTAACCTCAACTAGCGGGAGAGGGGATGAGCAGTTCTTC. Its protein product is CASSLTSTSGRGDEQFF.

V usage is TRBV28 and J usage is TRBJ2-7; 7 nucleotides line up with TRBD2. CDR1 is MDHEN, CDR2 SYDVKM, per germline. The CDR3 spans 17 residues. After removal of 5 bases from V and 2 bases from J, the junction contained 15 bases not matched to a gene. In DNA form, the CDR3 reads TGTGCCAGCAGTGGCCCAGAGAGCGGGGCCTTTACCTACGAGCAGTACTTC. It specifies CASSGPESGAFTYEQYF.

V and J are TRBV6-6 and TRBJ2-7; 7 nucleotides align to TRBD1. CDR1 MNHNY and CDR2 SVGAGI come from the germline V gene (reference sequence). The CDR3 runs to 16 residues. V shed 0 bases and J 5 bases; nucleotides not matched to a gene: 10. CDR3 in DNA: TGTGCCAGCAGTTACTCGAGAGACAGGGTTCGGGACGAGCAGTACTTC. It encodes CASSYSRDRVRDEQYF.

V usage is TRBV7-8 and J usage is TRBJ2-1; TRBD2 might be the D (6 bases). CDR1 is SGHVS and CDR2 is FQNEAQ in the germline V gene. Trimming removed 3 bases from V and 3 bases from J, with 12 bases in between. CDR3 length: 15 amino acids. In nucleotides, the CDR3 is TGTGCCAGCAGCTTCGGGGTAGCGGTCTACAATGAGCAGTTCTTC. Protein: CASSFGVAVYNEQFF.

This clone came up once. The genes are TRBV5-1 and TRBJ2-1; 7 bases line up with TRBD2. V gave up 0 bases and J gave up 4 bases; unmatched junction bases: 10. This CDR3 spans 17 amino acids. Looked up from germline, CDR1 is SGHRS and CDR2 is YFSETQ. CDR3 sequence reads: CASSLVRASGSYNEQFF. The CDR3 DNA reads as TGCGCCAGCAGCTTGGTTCGGGCTAGCGGAAGTTACAATGAGCAGTTCTTC.

The chain couples TRBV27 to TRBJ1-1; TRBD1 aligns across 8 bases. J was trimmed by 1 base and V by 3 bases; bases with no gene match: 1. The CDR3 spans 14 residues. Germline V gene lookup returns CDR1 MNHEY and CDR2 SMNVEV (reference sequence). The CDR3: CASSLGQENTEAFF. CDR3 nucleotides: TGTGCCAGCAGTTTGGGACAGGAGAACACTGAAGCTTTCTTT.

The rearrangement uses TRBV28 and TRBJ2-7; D is ambiguous. This CDR3 has 12 amino acids. Trimming removed 5 bases from V and 0 bases from J, with 5 bases in between. Germline CDR1 reads MDHEN; CDR2 reads SYDVKM. The CDR3 protein is CASSVSSYEQYF. In DNA, the CDR3 is TGTGCCAGCAGTGTTAGCTCCTACGAGCAGTACTTC.

This clone appeared once. This sequence joins TRBV11-2 and TRBJ1-1; D might be TRBD1 (5 bases). V shed 1 base and J shed 0 bases, with 21 bases lying between them. The CDR3 has 19 amino acids. Germline CDR1 reads SGHAT; CDR2 reads FQNNGV. The CDR3 nucleotides read TGTGCCAGCAGCTTAGCACTTTGGGGCCACCACCGCCTGAACACTGAAGCTTTCTTT. It translates to CASSLALWGHHRLNTEAFF.

The genes are TRBV12-5 and TRBJ1-5; D remains unclear. Germline V CDR1 and CDR2: LGHNT, FRNRAP. The CDR3 is 15 amino acids. Trimming took off 1 base at V and 0 bases at J, with 7 bases between the two ends. CDR3 sequence reads: CASGLGGNSNQPQHF. CDR3 nucleotide sequence: TGTGCTAGTGGTTTGGGAGGGAATAGCAATCAGCCCCAGCATTTT.

This rearrangement joins TRBV27 to TRBJ1-2; TRBD1 agrees at 7 bases. Trimming took 0 bases from V and 2 from J; bases not matched to a gene: 6. Germline V gene data show CDR1 as MNHEY and CDR2 as SMNVEV (reference sequence). The CDR3 loop spans 16 amino acids. CDR3 coding DNA: TGTGCCAGCAGTTTATCTCTGGGGACAGTAAACTATGGCTACACCTTC. It translates to CASSLSLGTVNYGYTF.

The chain links TRBV10-3 to TRBJ2-1; TRBD2 matches 11 bases. The germline V gene has CDR1 ENHRY and CDR2 SYGVKD. The length of the CDR3 is 14 residues. V lost 0 bases, J lost 10 bases, and 2 bases stayed unmatched. The CDR3 DNA is TGTGCCATCAGTGAGTCGGGGACTAGCGGCGAGCAGTTCTTC. Its translation is CAISESGTSGEQFF.

The chain joins TRBV29-1 to TRBJ2-7; 8 nucleotides align to TRBD2. V lost 5 bases and J lost 4; bases outside the gene matches: 4. The germline V gene has CDR1 SQVTM and CDR2 ANQGSEA. The CDR3 is 12 amino acids. The CDR3 sequence: CSVPGGGYEQYF. CDR3 in DNA: TGCAGCGTTCCCGGGGGGGGGTACGAGCAGTACTTC.

Written as DNA, the CDR3 is TGCGCCAGCAGCTTAGGGGGTTCGATCACCGGGGAGCTGTTTTTT. This translates into CASSLGGSITGELFF. The chain links TRBV5-1 to TRBJ2-2; TRBD1 might be the D (6 bases). The CDR3 is 15 amino acids. The germline V gene has CDR1 SGHRS and CDR2 YFSETQ. The ends were cut back, 2 bases at V and 4 bases at J, with 12 bases in the middle.

The rearrangement uses TRBV5-6 and TRBJ2-1; perhaps TRBD1 as D (5 bases). V lost 4 bases and J lost 2, with 19 bases in between. Germline V CDR1 and CDR2: SGHDT, YYEEEE. This CDR3 region has 17 residues. CDR3 nucleotide sequence: TGTGCCAGCAGCCAGGACAAGTGGGAAGTCACCTACAATGAGCAGTTCTTC. Protein sequence: CASSQDKWEVTYNEQFF.

The V gene is TRBV19, the J gene TRBJ2-1; possibly TRBD2 for D (6 bases). Germline lookup yields CDR1 LNHDA and CDR2 SQIVND (reference sequence). The V gene lost 4 bases and the J gene lost 3 bases, with 10 bases spanning the gap. CDR3 length equals 14 residues. The CDR3 spells CASSRSSGYNEQFF. The CDR3 coding sequence is TGTGCCAGTAGTAGAAGTAGCGGCTACAATGAGCAGTTCTTC.

The chain employs TRBV11-2 and TRBJ2-5; no reliable D call. CDR3 length: 15 residues. Germline V lookup: CDR1 SGHAT, CDR2 FQNNGV. V was clipped by 0 bases and J by 4 bases, with 12 bases between them. DNA of the CDR3: TGTGCCAGCAGCTTAGATTTCCTCCCGGGAGAGACCCAGTACTTC. Its translation is CASSLDFLPGETQYF.